What follows are 21 T cell receptor beta chains derived from one specimen sequenced in a study of cytomegalovirus exposure and HLA in healthy donors. The PCR ran on 60 Vbeta and 13 Jbeta primers. Assay used: immunoSEQ multiplex PCR; TCRdb lists only in-frame clones, some missing. The sample shows 120,000 to 150,000 clones, roughly three quarters of them seen only once. The material sequenced was PBMCs. The receptors derive from a man aged 18 to 30 in good health and CMV-seronegative.

In this sample, this clone turned up once. The chain is built from TRBV9 and TRBJ2-3; D is uncertain. CDR1 is SGDLS and CDR2 is YYNGEE in the germline V gene. The length of the CDR3 is 15 residues. The germline V and J ends were trimmed by 1 base and 0 bases, with 9 bases remaining between them. As DNA, the CDR3 is TGTGCCAGCAGCGTAAAATGGCACAGCACAGATACGCAGTATTTT. This translates into CASSVKWHSTDTQYF.

The rearrangement joins TRBV4-1 to TRBJ1-1; D possibly corresponds to TRBD1 (5 bases). CDR1 is MGHRA, CDR2 YSYEKL, per germline. Trimming stripped 0 bases from V and 4 bases from J, with 12 bases between. The CDR3 is 15 residues long. Here the CDR3 reads CASSQDIFGGTEAFF. The CDR3 nucleotides read TGCGCCAGCAGCCAAGATATTTTCGGGGGCACTGAAGCTTTCTTT.

The rearrangement links TRBV5-1 to TRBJ1-3; a weak D match, TRBD1 (6 bases). Germline CDR1 and CDR2: SGHRS and YFSETQ. The V end lost 0 bases, the J end lost 0 bases, and 7 bases lay between the germline ends. This CDR3 comprises 15 residues. In DNA, the CDR3 is TGCGCCAGCAGCTTGGCGGACAGCTCTGGAAACACCATATATTTT. Translated, it gives CASSLADSSGNTIYF.

The genes are TRBV11-2 and TRBJ2-5; TRBD1 matches 7 bases. TRBJ2-7 explains the end of the DNA better; the J call may be wrong. CDR3 length: 12 amino acids. Germline V gene lookup returns CDR1 SGHAT and CDR2 FQNNGV. The CDR3 loop is CASSQGVSEQYF. CDR3 in DNA: TGTGCCAGCAGCCAGGGGGTGTCCGAGCAGTACTTC.

This sequence joins TRBV29-1 and TRBJ2-5; 9 bases agree with TRBD2. This CDR3 contains 12 residues. J lost 5 bases, V lost 5 bases, and 3 bases had no gene match. Per the germline V gene, CDR1 is SQVTM and CDR2 is ANQGSEA. The chain's CDR3 is CSVLTSGETQYF. The DNA of the CDR3 is TGCAGCGTTCTTACTAGCGGGGAGACCCAGTACTTC.

About this clone itself: At one boundary the junction diverges from the germline segment, which might be a read error. This rearrangement joins TRBV7-9 to TRBJ1-1; D is unclear. This CDR3 comprises 12 residues. The germline V gene encodes CDR1 SEHNR and CDR2 FQNEAQ (reference sequence). The CDR3 protein is CSSSLAVEGTFF. The CDR3 coding sequence is TGTTCCAGCAGCTTAGCGGTCGAGGGAACTTTCTTT.

Note on this clone: A junction boundary mismatches the germline segment, possibly from a read error. The chain recombines TRBV7-9 with TRBJ1-2; 9 bases match TRBD1. The CDR3 has 15 amino acids. Per germline, CDR1 SEHNR and CDR2 FQNEAQ (reference sequence). Written as DNA, the CDR3 is TGTTCCAGCAGCCATCGGGACAGGGAGCAGGGGGGCTACACCTTC. Encoded protein: CSSSHRDREQGGYTF.

In nucleotides, the CDR3 is TGTGCCAGCAGCTTGGTTATAATGCCGGGGAATTCACCCCTCCACTTT. It is translated as CASSLVIMPGNSPLHF. The chain is built from TRBV5-8 and TRBJ1-6, with no clear D. The V end lost 0 bases, the J end lost 7 bases, and 14 bases lay between the germline ends. Germline CDR1 and CDR2: SGHTS and YDEGEE. This CDR3 comprises 16 residues.

V and J are TRBV10-3 and TRBJ2-2, with D perhaps TRBD1 (6 bases). CDR3 size: 14 residues. Germline CDR1 and CDR2: ENHRY and SYGVKD. The germline V and J ends were trimmed by 5 bases and 4 bases, with 11 bases remaining between them. This CDR3 is CAISTGQGTGELFF. The DNA of the CDR3 is TGTGCCATCAGTACAGGGCAGGGCACCGGGGAGCTGTTTTTT.

The chain carries TRBV29-1 and TRBJ1-1; possibly TRBD1 for D (5 bases). With 3 bases removed from V and 1 base from J, the gap between germline ends came to 6 bases. The CDR3 length is 12 residues. Germline V gene lookup returns CDR1 SQVTM and CDR2 ANQGSEA. CDR3 region: CSVEQGNTEAFF. The CDR3 DNA sequence: TGCAGCGTTGAGCAGGGGAACACTGAAGCTTTCTTT.

The gene calls are TRBV11-2 and TRBJ2-7; a possible D gene is TRBD1 (6 bases). V lost 5 bases, J lost 2 bases, and 16 bases lay in between. The CDR3 extends over 15 amino acids. CDR1 and CDR2 (germline): SGHAT, FQNNGV. The CDR3 DNA is TGTGCCAGCAGCCGACCAGGACAGAAGACCTACGAGCAGTACTTC. Amino acids: CASSRPGQKTYEQYF.

This rearrangement joins TRBV30 to TRBJ2-2, with D tentatively TRBD1 (6 bases). V lost 1 base and J 3 bases, leaving 6 bases between the germline ends. Germline CDR1 and CDR2: GTSNPN and SVGIG (reference sequence). This CDR3 has 13 amino acids. CDR3 region: CAWSEGDTGELFF. The CDR3 DNA reads TGTGCCTGGAGTGAGGGGGACACCGGGGAGCTGTTTTTT.

The V gene is TRBV18, the J gene TRBJ1-1, with a weak D call TRBD1 (6 bases). CDR1 is KGHSH, CDR2 LQKENI, per germline. This CDR3 has 14 residues. Trimming cost V 1 base and J 6 bases, with 12 bases left between them. The CDR3 DNA sequence: TGTGCCAGCTCACCACGGGACAACCCCCCTGAAGCTTTCTTT. Protein sequence: CASSPRDNPPEAFF.

As concerns this clone: Other DNA sequences in the sample encode the same CDR3. The genes are TRBV11-2 and TRBJ2-7; 7 bases line up with TRBD1. This CDR3 contains 12 residues. Germline CDR1 SGHAT, CDR2 FQNNGV. Trimming at V came to 5 bases and at J to 3 bases, leaving 1 base not matched to a gene. CDR3: CASSRQGYEQYF. CDR3 nucleotide sequence: TGTGCCAGCAGCCGACAGGGCTACGAGCAGTACTTC.

The chain joins TRBV25-1 to TRBJ1-2, with D uncertain. Germline V gives CDR1 MGHDK, CDR2 SYGVNS. The CDR3 length is 14 residues. Between the trimmed V and J ends, which lost 1 base and 2 bases, there was a span of 8 bases. CDR3 amino acids: CASSESIQNYGYTF. The CDR3 region has the DNA TGTGCCAGCAGTGAATCGATACAAAACTATGGCTACACCTTC.

The chain uses TRBV2 and TRBJ1-3, with 8 bases fitting TRBD1. The CDR3 length is 16 residues. CDR1 is SNHLY and CDR2 is FYNNEI in the germline V gene. V was clipped by 7 bases and J by 3 bases; unmatched bases: 11. The CDR3 region is CASNLPQGADGNTIYF. The CDR3 bases are TGTGCCAGCAATCTCCCCCAGGGGGCGGATGGAAACACCATATATTTT.

For the CDR3, the DNA is TGTGCCACCGGACACAGCACAGATACGCAGTATTTT. Its translation is CATGHSTDTQYF. The chain carries TRBV19 and TRBJ2-3, with a weak D call TRBD1 (5 bases). The CDR3 is made up of 12 amino acids. Trimming removed 10 bases from V and 0 bases from J, with 8 bases in between. The germline V gene has CDR1 LNHDA and CDR2 SQIVND (reference sequence).

The chain links TRBV7-2 to TRBJ1-1; 8 positions match TRBD1. Germline CDR1 and CDR2: SGHTA and FQGNSA. After removal of 5 bases from V and 0 bases from J, the junction contained 2 bases not matched to a gene. The CDR3 sequence is 14 residues long. CDR3 sequence reads: CASSGQGLNTEAFF. The DNA for the CDR3 is TGTGCCAGCAGCGGACAGGGTTTGAACACTGAAGCTTTCTTT.

The chain combines TRBV15 with TRBJ1-2; TRBD1 is a possible D gene (6 bases). V was trimmed by 2 bases and J by 7 bases, leaving 11 bases between them. The CDR3 has 13 residues. Looked up from germline, CDR1 is LNHNV and CDR2 is YYDKDF (reference sequence). CDR3 amino acids: CATSRPQGGGYTF. The DNA for the CDR3 is TGTGCCACCAGCAGACCACAGGGTGGTGGCTACACCTTC.

The chain uses TRBV15 and TRBJ1-2; 9 nucleotides align to TRBD1. CDR3 size: 15 residues. V was pared by 0 bases and J by 8 bases, with 7 bases of the junction left unmatched. Germline CDR1 reads LNHNV; CDR2 reads YYDKDF (reference sequence). CDR3 coding DNA: TGTGCCACCAGCAGAGATACAGGGGGCGGGGAAGGCTACACCTTC. This gives the protein CATSRDTGGGEGYTF.

J is TRBJ1-3 and V is TRBV7-6; D not resolved. V was shortened by 5 bases and J by 2 bases, with 19 bases between the two germline ends. The CDR3 has 17 residues. In germline, CDR1 is SGHVS, CDR2 FNYEAQ. The CDR3 DNA reads TGTGCCAGCAGCCCCCCCAGAGGGTCGCGGGCTGGAAACACCATATATTTT. It yields the protein CASSPPRGSRAGNTIYF.